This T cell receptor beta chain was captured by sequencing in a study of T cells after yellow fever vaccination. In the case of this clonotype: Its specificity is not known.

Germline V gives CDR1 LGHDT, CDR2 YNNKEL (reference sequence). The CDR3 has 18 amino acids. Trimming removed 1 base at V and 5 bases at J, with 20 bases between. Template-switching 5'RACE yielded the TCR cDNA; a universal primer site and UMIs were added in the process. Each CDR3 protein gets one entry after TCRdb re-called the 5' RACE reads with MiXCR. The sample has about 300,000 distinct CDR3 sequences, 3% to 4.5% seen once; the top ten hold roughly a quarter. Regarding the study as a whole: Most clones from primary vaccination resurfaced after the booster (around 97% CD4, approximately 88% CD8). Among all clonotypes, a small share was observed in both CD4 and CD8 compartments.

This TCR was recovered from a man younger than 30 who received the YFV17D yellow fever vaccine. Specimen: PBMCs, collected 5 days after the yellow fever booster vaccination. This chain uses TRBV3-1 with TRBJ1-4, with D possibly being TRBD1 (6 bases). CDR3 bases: TGTGCCAGCAGCCAAGCCGCGAACGTCGGGGGGCGGAATGAAAAACTGTTTTTT. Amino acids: CASSQAANVGGRNEKLFF.